This T cell receptor (beta chain) was observed in a study of beta chain features in type 1 diabetes. Expressed TCRB transcripts were sequenced after all isolated RNA was converted to cDNA. Libraries were prepared by immunoSEQ multiplex PCR; TCRdb keeps only in-frame clonotypes and omits some of them. The sample includes hundreds of thousands of clones, 68% of them seen just once. CDR3 length: 15 residues. V was pared by 5 bases and J by 6 bases, with 8 bases of the junction left unmatched. Germline assignment: CDR1 LNHDA and CDR2 SQIVND (reference sequence). Specimen: naive CD4+ T cells from blood. The receptor comes from a man aged 25 to 45 in good health. The J gene is TRBJ2-1, the V gene TRBV19, with 9 bases that match TRBD1. CDR3 region: CASSWAGTGSNEQFF. The CDR3 DNA sequence: TGTGCCAGTAGTTGGGCCGGGACAGGGTCCAATGAGCAGTTCTTC.